The rows below give T cell receptor beta chains drawn from one sample of a study of blood T cell repertoires in COVID-19. TCRdb keeps only in-frame clones here, not all; method: immunoSEQ multiplex PCR. The table has more than 85,000 clones, around 90% seen once. Sequences were obtained from peripheral blood. These receptors were collected from an older man with acute or convalescent COVID-19. CDR3s leave out the opening cysteine and the closing phenylalanine or tryptophan. Each record gives: V gene, J gene, CDR3 protein.

TRBV30,TRBJ2-3,AWSARWRGGVDTQY
TRBV4-2,TRBJ2-3,ASSLERVTDTQY
TRBV10-1,TRBJ2-7,ASSKTGEPYEQY
TRBV4-1,TRBJ2-1,ASSVTSGRRNEQF
TRBV28,TRBJ1-3,ASSAGGFLSGNTIY
TRBV6-5,TRBJ2-1,ASSYRGTGHNEQF
TRBV29-1,TRBJ1-6,SVLQDRTPLH
TRBV5-4,TRBJ2-3,ASSLEGVGVLY
TRBV19,TRBJ1-3,ASIGQARRLSGNTIY
TRBV19,TRBJ1-1,ASSITGTGWPNTEAF
TRBV6-5,TRBJ1-1,ASSYFRDRGFAEAF
TRBV19,TRBJ2-5,ASSPQGAKETQY
TRBV4-1,TRBJ1-2,ASSQDRGVVGGYT
TRBV28,TRBJ1-2,ASSLGDGYT
TRBV7-2,TRBJ1-2,ASSLVAGTGGARGYT
TRBV28,TRBJ2-1,ASSLWTSGGNNEQF
TRBV12-5,TRBJ2-3,ASGKDRSDTQY
TRBV4-3,TRBJ2-7,ASSQDWTSFYEQY
TRBV5-1,TRBJ1-1,ASSAWTSNTEAF
TRBV5-1,TRBJ1-3,ASSLGESGNTIY
TRBV3-1/TRBV3-2,TRBJ1-5,ASSQSTNQPQH
TRBV5-1,TRBJ2-7,ASSLGGYEQY
TRBV4-2,TRBJ2-1,ASSQGTGLNEQF
TRBV28,TRBJ2-7,ASSSQPVFRNEQY
TRBV7-6,TRBJ1-3,ASSLGTVLINSGNTIY
TRBV6-5,TRBJ1-5,ASSRTGLSNQPQH
TRBV28,TRBJ1-1,ASSLAGGLTEAF
TRBV6-6,TRBJ1-2,ASTPGHSFFYGYT
TRBV9,TRBJ2-5,ASSVELLAGQETQY
TRBV14,TRBJ2-5,ASSQTAGSGETQY
TRBV6-5,TRBJ2-6,ASNGAGAGANVLT
TRBV25-1,TRBJ2-5,ASSELGQGGKETQY
TRBV27,TRBJ1-5,ASSSGQGLGNQPQH
TRBV6-5,TRBJ2-5,ASSPGRGVTETQY
TRBV5-4,TRBJ1-1,ASSLGVNAEAF
TRBV6-5,TRBJ2-5,ASGLGQAWGTQY
TRBV14,TRBJ2-1,ASSLATSLGQF
TRBV7-9,TRBJ1-6,ASSSQGADNSPLH